These 4 T cell receptor beta chains came from one sample sequenced in a study of CD8 T cells in Susac syndrome (dated by TCRdb to the late 2010s). Preparation of the library involved the immunoSEQ multiplex PCR assay. RNA was extracted using the RNeasy kit, and roughly 0.5 to 1 microgram was reverse transcribed with random hexamers. TCRdb reprocessing: public reads trimmed at Q25 with fastp, clones called with MiXCR, in-frame beta chains kept. Entries are consolidated by CDR3 protein sequence, retaining the most common genes and DNA. Present in this sample are roughly 200,000 distinct CDR3 sequences, roughly 95% of which were seen just once. The ten most abundant clones make up 0.085% to 0.12% of the sample. Sequenced material: CD4+ T cells from PBMCs. The source of these receptors is a human donor in good health.

In its sample, this clonotype was seen once. The rearrangement links TRBV27 to TRBJ1-2; D possibly corresponds to TRBD1 (6 bases). The CDR3 runs 15 residues. The V and J ends lost 2 bases and 6 bases respectively, with 16 bases between them. Germline V lookup: CDR1 MNHEY, CDR2 SMNVEV (reference sequence). Written as DNA, the CDR3 is TGTGCCAGCAGTTTAAATGTGGGGGCCTCACATGGCTACACCTTC. Translating gives CASSLNVGASHGYTF.

V gene TRBV2 combines with J gene TRBJ2-1, with D possibly being TRBD1 (5 bases). Germline V gives CDR1 SNHLY, CDR2 FYNNEI. Trimming pared 6 bases from V and 0 bases from J, leaving 9 bases between. The CDR3 length is 14 residues. This chain's CDR3 is CASSDRSSYNEQFF. CDR3 in DNA: TGTGCCAGCAGCGACAGATCCTCCTACAATGAGCAGTTCTTC.

The chain joins TRBV6-4 to TRBJ2-7, with 11 bases aligning to TRBD2. From germline, CDR1 is MRHNA and CDR2 SNTAGT. The CDR3 is 15 residues long. V shed 5 bases, J shed 4 bases, and the junction held 7 bases outside the gene matches. The CDR3 loop reads CASSPSLAGGYEQYF. As DNA, the CDR3 is TGTGCCAGCAGTCCCTCGCTAGCGGGAGGTTACGAGCAGTACTTC.

The chain joins TRBV24-1 to TRBJ2-7; 8 positions match TRBD1. CDR3 size: 14 residues. The V gene's germline CDR1 is KGHDR and CDR2 SFDVKD. The J segment lost 3 bases and the V segment lost 8 bases, leaving 8 bases of the junction unmatched. The CDR3 coding sequence is TGTGCCACCAAAATGACAGGGGAACTCTACGAGCAGTACTTC. This codes for CATKMTGELYEQYF.